One and the same sample provided the 8 T cell receptor beta chains below, sequenced in a study of cytotoxic CD8 clonotypes in ibrutinib-treated CLL (dated by TCRdb to about 2021). Receptor libraries were prepared by the immunoSEQ multiplex PCR assay. The table was pulled from immuneACCESS by TCRdb, which kept in-frame rearrangements only. Such tables lose some clones; where checked, under half of the loss comes from unresolved V genes, and the rest has no known cause. This sample is represented by some 200,000 clones; over 60% of them were singletons. Jointly, the top ten make up around an eighth of the sample. The time point label here, explained by the study, means: 20 to 25 months on ibrutinib. Here the sequenced sample was PBMCs, taken after 24 months of ibrutinib treatment. These receptors were collected from a human donor with chronic lymphocytic leukemia.

The chain couples TRBV27 to TRBJ2-1; no clear D. Trimming left V 2 bases short and J 9 bases short, with 11 bases between. The CDR3 is 13 residues long. Germline V gene data show CDR1 as MNHEY and CDR2 as SMNVEV (reference sequence). CDR3: CASSLLVSSEQFF. CDR3 DNA: TGTGCCAGCAGTTTACTGGTATCCAGTGAGCAGTTCTTC.

The chain recombines TRBV9 with TRBJ2-3, with 7 bases fitting TRBD2. J lost 0 bases, V lost 2 bases, and 3 bases had no gene match. Germline lookup yields CDR1 SGDLS and CDR2 YYNGEE. CDR3 length: 15 residues. Here the CDR3 reads CASSVGGGSTDTQYF. The CDR3, as DNA: TGTGCCAGCAGCGTGGGCGGGGGAAGCACAGATACGCAGTATTTT.

The V and J genes are TRBV4-2 and TRBJ1-2, with 8 bases matching TRBD1. Germline V lookup: CDR1 LGHNA, CDR2 YNFKEQ. CDR3 size: 16 residues. The V and J ends lost 0 bases and 5 bases, in that order; junction bases with no gene match: 8. This CDR3 reads CASSQDGPGGYYGYTF. In nucleotides, the CDR3 is TGTGCCAGCAGCCAAGATGGGCCAGGGGGCTATTATGGCTACACCTTC.

This clone was seen only a few times. This chain joins TRBV4-1 and TRBJ1-5, with TRBD1 matching over 7 bases. Germline trimming cut 2 bases from V and 4 bases from J; bases unmatched to any gene: 11. CDR3 length: 17 residues. Germline values: CDR1 MGHRA, CDR2 YSYEKL. The CDR3 DNA sequence: TGCGCCAGCAGCCAATTCCTTTACAGGGGCCCGAATCAGCCCCAGCATTTT. Translated, it gives CASSQFLYRGPNQPQHF.

The chain couples TRBV27 to TRBJ1-1; possibly TRBD1 for D (6 bases). Trimming took 6 bases from V and 0 from J, leaving 14 bases between them. The CDR3 is made up of 15 amino acids. Per germline, CDR1 MNHEY and CDR2 SMNVEV (reference sequence). CDR3 loop: CASSPTGILNTEAFF. The CDR3 DNA reads TGTGCCAGCAGCCCCACAGGGATTCTGAACACTGAAGCTTTCTTT.

The chain combines TRBV27 with TRBJ1-1; 9 bases map to TRBD1. The germline V gene encodes CDR1 MNHEY and CDR2 SMNVEV (reference sequence). The CDR3 length is 15 residues. V shed 5 bases and J 4 bases; nucleotides not matched to a gene: 8. The CDR3 coding sequence is TGTGCCAGCAGTACGCGGGACAGGGAAGGCACTGAAGCTTTCTTT. This encodes CASSTRDREGTEAFF.

The count of this clone is one. This chain joins TRBV5-5 and TRBJ2-7, with D possibly matching TRBD1 (5 bases). The germline CDR1 and CDR2 sequences are SGHKS and YYEKEE (reference sequence). CDR3 length: 17 residues. Between the trimmed V and J ends, which lost 4 bases and 2 bases, there was a span of 22 bases. This chain's CDR3 is CASSREGRGAIPYEQYF. The CDR3 nucleotides are TGTGCCAGCAGCAGAGAAGGGCGTGGGGCGATCCCCTACGAGCAGTACTTC.

The chain is built from TRBV7-9 and TRBJ1-1; no clear D gene. Germline V lookup: CDR1 SEHNR, CDR2 FQNEAQ (reference sequence). This CDR3 has 15 residues. Trimming took 5 bases from V and 1 from J, leaving 14 bases between them. In DNA, the CDR3 is TGTGCCAGCAGCGACCTTTACTTGGGGAACACTGAAGCTTTCTTT. This translates into CASSDLYLGNTEAFF. The variable domain in full, with the rest retrieved from reference TRBV7-9 and TRBJ1-1, is DTGVSQNPRHKITKRGQNVTFRCDPISEHNRLYWYRQTLGQGPEFLTYFQNEAQLEKSRLLSDRFSAERPKGSFSTLEIQRTEQGDSAMYLCASSDLYLGNTEAFFGQGTRLTVV.